Sequencing of this T cell receptor beta chain was carried out in a study of T cells after yellow fever vaccination. TCRdb fed the 5' RACE reads into MiXCR, producing one record per CDR3 protein. This sample yields under 250,000 distinct CDR3 sequences, of which about 7% are seen a single time; roughly 0.86% belongs to the top ten. Study-level results: Abundant bulk-derived clonotypes could contaminate FACS-sorted repertoires. Primary-vaccination clones mostly resurfaced post-booster (about 95% CD4, about 87% CD8).

Trimming at V came to 5 bases and at J to 0 bases, leaving 5 bases not matched to a gene. Germline V gene lookup returns CDR1 LNHDA and CDR2 SQIVND (reference sequence). The CDR3 runs 16 residues. This clonotype turned up a few times. What it recognizes is unknown. This sequence was found in a man under 40 who received the YFV17D yellow fever vaccine. The rearrangement joins TRBV19 to TRBJ2-5; 11 nucleotides agree with TRBD2. The specimen was CD4+ T cells sorted from PBMCs, collected 15 days after the yellow fever booster vaccination. The CDR3 loop reads CASSPLAGGYQETQYF. CDR3 coding DNA: TGTGCCAGTAGTCCCTTAGCGGGAGGGTACCAAGAGACCCAGTACTTC.